This T cell receptor beta chain emerged from a study of regulatory T cells in long-lasting Graves disease. Study-level information: Duration of antithyroid drug therapy among newly diagnosed Graves' patients was under 3 months.

Arm-PCR of CDR3 regions and iRepertoire HTBI primers were the basis on which TCR beta libraries were built. TCRdb re-analysed the multiplex PCR reads in MiXCR, keeping a single row per CDR3 protein. The repertoire consists of approximately 350,000 distinct CDR3 sequences, with over 15% occurring once and the leading ten covering about 32%. There are a few counts of this clonotype. The sample's time point: newly diagnosed GD, antithyroid drugs for less than 3 months. With RNA extracted from PBMCs as input, the TCR library was made. Another study also made use of these data, one on T cells in Graves' hyperthyroidism and ophthalmopathy.

The source material was peripheral blood mononuclear cells (PBMCs), sampled at new diagnosis, from a patient treated with antithyroid drugs. The receptor was derived from a man aged 40-49 years with Graves disease.

CDR3 coding DNA: TGTGCCATCAATCCGGGACTAGCGGGGGGCAACTCCTACAATGAGCAGTTCTTC. It is translated as CAINPGLAGGNSYNEQFF. This chain connects TRBV10-3 to TRBJ2-1, with TRBD2 matching 15 bases. There are 18 residues in the CDR3. V shed 7 bases, J shed 0 bases, and the junction held 7 bases outside the gene matches. CDR1 and CDR2 (germline): ENHRY, SYGVKD.